One and the same sample provided the 20 T cell receptor beta chains below, sequenced in a study of post-analysis software for immune sequencing data. General study findings and limits: Elevated frequency relative to controls characterized roughly five TRBV segments in patients, TRBV5-6, TRBV5-1 and TRBV20-1 among them.

Built from TCR beta cDNA, the libraries had unique molecular identifiers in them. Each CDR3 protein gets one entry after TCRdb re-called the PCR reads with MiXCR. The top ten hold 9% to 13% of the sample, which has approximately 440,000 distinct CDR3 sequences, 40% to 55% seen once. The antigens of these receptors remain unknown. What was sequenced was blood. These receptors all come from a girl under 18 with multiple sclerosis.

In its sample, this clonotype was seen once. J is TRBJ2-1 and V is TRBV7-8; 9 bases align to TRBD2. The CDR3 is made up of 18 amino acids. J lost 0 bases, V lost 7 bases, and 13 bases had no gene match. The germline V gene has CDR1 SGHVS and CDR2 FQNEAQ. CDR3 region: CASTRLAEGTSSYNEQFF. In DNA, the CDR3 is TGTGCCAGCACCCGACTAGCGGAAGGCACGAGCTCCTACAATGAGCAGTTCTTC.

Concerning this clonotype itself: A much larger clone is a single base away; this may be a read error. The chain is built from TRBV20-1 and TRBJ2-3; D ambiguous. CDR3 length equals 14 residues. V was cut by 5 bases and J by 2 bases, with 14 bases left in between. Germline V gene lookup returns CDR1 DFQATT and CDR2 SNEGSKA (reference sequence). CDR3 DNA sequence: TGCAGTGCTGGAGTTGGCGGTTACACAGATACGCAGTATTTT. It translates to CSAGVGGYTDTQYF.

V is TRBV29-1 and J is TRBJ2-7; the match to TRBD1 covers 7 bases. V gave up 7 bases and J gave up 2 bases; unmatched junction bases: 8. CDR3 length equals 13 residues. Germline CDR1 reads SQVTM; CDR2 reads ANQGSEA. The CDR3 region has the DNA TGCAGCGCTGGCCGGGACAGAGCCTACGAGCAGTACTTC. This translates into CSAGRDRAYEQYF.

This clonotype was seen a handful of times. J is TRBJ1-2 and V is TRBV28; 9 bases fit TRBD1. J gave up 4 bases and V 6 bases, and 9 bases lay outside the gene matches. The CDR3 is 15 residues long. The germline gives CDR1 MDHEN, CDR2 SYDVKM. The CDR3 nucleotides are TGTGCCAGCAGCCTTGGGACAGGGCTCAGCTATGGCTACACCTTC. As protein: CASSLGTGLSYGYTF.

This clonotype occurred many times. This chain uses TRBV12-3 or TRBV12-4 with TRBJ1-2; D gene uncertain. The V and J ends lost 6 bases and 6 bases respectively, with 14 bases between them. This CDR3 comprises 13 residues. The CDR3 DNA reads TGTGCCAGCAGCCCCAGTTGGTCGGATGGCTACACCTTC. It translates to CASSPSWSDGYTF.

This clonotype was observed a few times. The rearrangement uses TRBV29-1 and TRBJ2-1, with 10 bases fitting TRBD2. The junction had 9 bases not matched to a gene; V was cut back by 4 bases and J by 0 bases. Germline V gene sequence: CDR1 SQVTM, CDR2 ANQGSEA. The CDR3 runs 17 residues. The CDR3 DNA reads as TGCAGCGTTGGGACTAGCGGTCGGACTAGCTCCTACAATGAGCAGTTCTTC. Protein sequence: CSVGTSGRTSSYNEQFF.

The table lists this clonotype with a few counts. CDR3 DNA sequence: TGTGCCAGCAGCGTCTCAGCGACTAGCGGCTACAATGAGCAGTTCTTC. Translation: CASSVSATSGYNEQFF. This chain connects TRBV9 to TRBJ2-1, with 9 bases matching TRBD2. Germline CDR1 reads SGDLS; CDR2 reads YYNGEE. After removal of 2 bases from V and 3 bases from J, the junction contained 6 bases not matched to a gene. CDR3 length: 16 amino acids.

J is TRBJ2-7 and V is TRBV21-1; TRBD1 was called by the table and not checked on the DNA. TRBV21-1 is a pseudogene. The CDR3 is 14 amino acids. The CDR3 here is CASSIWGHRYEQYF. Written as DNA, the CDR3 is TGTGCCAGCAGCATTTGGGGGCACCGCTACGAGCAGTACTTC.

The chain carries TRBV27 and TRBJ2-3; D ambiguous. The CDR3 totals 13 residues. The germline gives CDR1 MNHEY, CDR2 SMNVEV (reference sequence). The ends were cut back, 3 bases at V and 6 bases at J, with 10 bases in the middle. The CDR3 DNA follows: TGTGCCAGCAGTTTTGGGGTCGAGGATACGCAGTATTTT. It is translated as CASSFGVEDTQYF.

The J gene is TRBJ2-5, the V gene TRBV29-1, with TRBD1 identical over 12 bases. Germline CDR1 SQVTM, CDR2 ANQGSEA. J was trimmed by 4 bases and V by 3 bases; bases with no gene match: 6. This CDR3 has 15 residues. DNA of the CDR3: TGCAGCGTTGATTCCGGGACAGGGGGCGGAGAGACCCAGTACTTC. This gives the protein CSVDSGTGGGETQYF.

This clonotype has more than one count but fewer than ten. The gene calls are TRBV12-3 or TRBV12-4 and TRBJ2-4; the D call may be TRBD1 or TRBD2 (6 bases each). This CDR3 has 14 residues. Deletions cut 6 bases from V and 2 bases from J, with 11 bases between. This CDR3 is CASSGGWTKNIQYF. CDR3 coding DNA: TGTGCCAGCAGCGGGGGCTGGACCAAAAACATTCAGTACTTC.

The chain carries TRBV27 and TRBJ2-4; 11 bases match TRBD2. The CDR3 extends over 17 amino acids. V gave up 5 bases and J gave up 7 bases; unmatched junction bases: 13. Germline values: CDR1 MNHEY, CDR2 SMNVEV (reference sequence). The CDR3 DNA reads TGTGCCAGCAGTGCAGGCGCCCCCGGACTAGCGGGTAACATTCAGTACTTC. Translated: CASSAGAPGLAGNIQYF.

V usage is TRBV5-1 and J usage is TRBJ2-2, with 7 bases that match TRBD1. V lost 0 bases and J lost 3; bases outside the gene matches: 2. Germline V lookup: CDR1 SGHRS, CDR2 YFSETQ. CDR3 size: 15 residues. CDR3 DNA sequence: TGCGCCAGCAGCTTGGAACAGGGGTACACCGGGGAGCTGTTTTTT. Protein: CASSLEQGYTGELFF.

This clonotype has only a few counts. J is TRBJ2-3 and V is TRBV7-3, with TRBD2 identical over 8 bases. V shed 3 bases and J 6 bases; nucleotides not matched to a gene: 5. CDR1 is SGHTA and CDR2 is FQGTGA in the germline V gene. The CDR3 sequence is 14 residues long. The DNA of the CDR3 is TGTGCCAGCAGCTTGGTCGGGAGGGCTGATACGCAGTATTTT. It codes for CASSLVGRADTQYF.

Of note for this clonotype: A far larger clone is a single base away, which makes a read error likely. This chain joins TRBV7-2 and TRBJ2-3; D gene unclear. Germline V gene sequence: CDR1 SGHTA, CDR2 FQGNSA. CDR3 length: 11 residues. This chain's CDR3 is CVSSLADTQYF. Written as DNA, the CDR3 is TGTGTCAGCAGCTTAGCAGATACGCAGTATTTT.

J is TRBJ1-2 and V is TRBV7-9; no reliable D call. Germline V gene data show CDR1 as SEHNR and CDR2 as FQNEAQ (reference sequence). The length of the CDR3 is 15 residues. V was cut by 3 bases and J by 4 bases, with 15 bases left in between. CDR3 protein: CASSFLAADLYGYTF. CDR3 DNA: TGTGCCAGCAGCTTTTTGGCAGCGGATCTCTATGGCTACACCTTC.

This chain joins TRBV5-1 and TRBJ2-1; 9 nucleotides match TRBD1. The germline CDR1 and CDR2 sequences are SGHRS and YFSETQ. V lost 3 bases, J lost 7 bases, and 11 bases stayed unmatched. The CDR3 is 16 residues long. The CDR3 DNA reads TGCGCCAGCAGCTCCCCACAGGGGGCTGGTTCAAATGAGCAGTTCTTC. The encoded protein is CASSSPQGAGSNEQFF.

This clonotype was observed at least ten times. The CDR3 bases are TGCGCCAGCAGCTTGCGCCCGGGAGTCGGCACAGATACGCAGTATTTT. The encoded protein is CASSLRPGVGTDTQYF. The chain links TRBV5-1 to TRBJ2-3; D may be TRBD2 (6 bases). Trimming left V 1 base short and J 1 base short, with 13 bases between. From germline, CDR1 is SGHRS and CDR2 YFSETQ. This CDR3 is built from 16 residues.

The J gene is TRBJ2-1, the V gene TRBV5-1; TRBD2 matches at 12 bases. Germline V CDR1 and CDR2: SGHRS, YFSETQ. The length of the CDR3 is 15 residues. The trim removed 3 bases at V and 5 bases at J, leaving 3 bases unmatched. The CDR3 sequence: CASSSTSGSDNEQFF. In DNA, the CDR3 is TGCGCCAGCAGCTCGACTAGCGGGAGCGACAATGAGCAGTTCTTC.

This clonotype was recorded at least ten times. The rearrangement uses TRBV29-1 and TRBJ2-4; 7 bases map to TRBD1. The germline V gene has CDR1 SQVTM and CDR2 ANQGSEA. Germline trimming cut 7 bases from V and 5 bases from J; bases unmatched to any gene: 11. The CDR3 covers 14 residues. The CDR3 DNA sequence: TGCAGCGCGACGGGACAGAATGCCGAAAACATTCAGTACTTC. This sequence encodes CSATGQNAENIQYF.